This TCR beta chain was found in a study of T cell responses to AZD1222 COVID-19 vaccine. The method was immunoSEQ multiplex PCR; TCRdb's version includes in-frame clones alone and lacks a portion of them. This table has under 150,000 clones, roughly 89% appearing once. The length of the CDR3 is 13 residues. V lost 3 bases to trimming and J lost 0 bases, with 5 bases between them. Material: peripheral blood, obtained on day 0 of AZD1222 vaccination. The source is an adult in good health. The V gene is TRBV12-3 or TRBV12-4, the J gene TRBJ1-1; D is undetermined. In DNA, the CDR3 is TGTGCCAGCAGTTTCCTTCTGAACACTGAAGCTTTCTTT. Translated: CASSFLLNTEAFF.